These 22 T cell receptor beta chains were sequenced from one sample in a study of cytomegalovirus exposure and HLA in healthy donors. The PCR ran on 60 Vbeta and 13 Jbeta primers. Some clones are missing from TCRdb's copy, which holds only in-frame ones; the method was immunoSEQ multiplex PCR. Found here are around 150,000 clones, around two thirds of them singletons; the top ten hold roughly 1.5%. Sequenced sample: PBMCs. The receptor source for this set is a man over 45 in good health and CMV-seronegative.

The chain uses TRBV5-1 and TRBJ2-1; D is perhaps TRBD1 (7 bases). The CDR3 is 15 amino acids. Between the trimmed V and J ends, which lost 0 bases and 6 bases, there was a span of 13 bases. The germline CDR1 and CDR2 sequences are SGHRS and YFSETQ. The CDR3 loop is CASSLVQGGINEQFF. Here the CDR3 DNA reads TGCGCCAGCAGCTTGGTCCAGGGGGGTATCAATGAGCAGTTCTTC. Supplemented by reference TRBV5-1 and TRBJ2-1, the full variable domain reads KAGVTQTPRYLIKTRGQQVTLSCSPISGHRSVSWYQQTPGQGLQFLFEYFSETQRNKGNFPGRFSGRQFSNSRSEMNVSTLELGDSALYLCASSLVQGGINEQFFGPGTRLTVL.

This clone came up once. This chain uses TRBV28 with TRBJ1-1; 10 bases map to TRBD1. Germline V CDR1 and CDR2: MDHEN, SYDVKM. V lost 5 bases, J lost 4 bases, and 7 bases stayed unmatched. This CDR3 region has 15 residues. The CDR3 DNA reads as TGTGCCAGCAGTCTCCAGGGGACAGGGGCCACTGAAGCTTTCTTT. This translates into CASSLQGTGATEAFF.

The chain links TRBV14 to TRBJ1-2, with 10 bases lining up with TRBD1. CDR1 is SGHDN, CDR2 FVKESK, per germline. This CDR3 is 15 amino acids long. With 0 bases clipped from V and 7 bases from J, the junction kept 5 bases outside the gene matches. CDR3 DNA: TGTGCCAGCAGCCAAGACCTCGACAGGGGGCTTGGCTACACCTTC. This translates into CASSQDLDRGLGYTF.

The rearrangement joins TRBV6-5 to TRBJ2-3, with 7 bases lining up with TRBD1. This CDR3 region has 14 residues. The germline CDR1 and CDR2 sequences are MNHEY and SVGAGI. J was trimmed by 2 bases and V by 6 bases; bases with no gene match: 5. DNA of the CDR3: TGTGCCAGCAGACGACAGGGCTACACAGATACGCAGTATTTT. Protein product: CASRRQGYTDTQYF.

This sequence joins TRBV7-8 and TRBJ2-3; 9 bases map to TRBD2. Unmatched junction bases numbered 13, after V lost 1 base and J lost 5 bases. CDR1 is SGHVS and CDR2 is FQNEAQ in the germline V gene. This CDR3 is 18 amino acids long. The CDR3 coding sequence is TGTGCCAGCAGCTTAGGGGGGACTAGCAGCCGAGGTCTAGATACGCAGTATTTT. Translated, it gives CASSLGGTSSRGLDTQYF.

Only one count was recorded for this clone. The J gene is TRBJ2-7, the V gene TRBV6-1, with TRBD1 as a possible D gene (6 bases). Germline assignment: CDR1 MNHNS and CDR2 SASEGT. Trimming took 4 bases from V and 1 from J, leaving 14 bases between them. CDR3 length: 15 residues. The CDR3 DNA sequence: TGTGCCAGCAGTGTTGACGCTACAGGGTCCTACGAGCAGTACTTC. Translated: CASSVDATGSYEQYF.

This clone has more than one count but fewer than ten. This rearrangement joins TRBV5-5 to TRBJ2-5; D remains ambiguous. Trimming removed 6 bases at V and 6 bases at J, with 18 bases between. The V gene's germline CDR1 is SGHKS and CDR2 YYEKEE (reference sequence). The CDR3 is 14 residues long. The CDR3, as DNA: TGTGCCAGCACCCCAGTCGGCGCCAGGAAGACCCAGTACTTC. It yields the protein CASTPVGARKTQYF.

This clone was found a few times. The rearrangement joins TRBV7-2 to TRBJ2-5; D not certain. Germline V gives CDR1 SGHTA, CDR2 FQGNSA. V was trimmed by 3 bases and J by 10 bases, leaving 15 bases between them. This CDR3 has 13 amino acids. The DNA for the CDR3 is TGTGCCAGCAGCTTGTCGGAGACCCTGGTCCAGTACTTC. Encoded protein: CASSLSETLVQYF.

This chain links TRBV7-9 with TRBJ1-2; a weak D match, TRBD1 (6 bases). The V and J ends lost 0 bases and 4 bases respectively, with 15 bases between them. Germline CDR1 reads SEHNR; CDR2 reads FQNEAQ (reference sequence). The CDR3 is 16 residues long. Here the CDR3 DNA reads TGTGCCAGCAGCTTAGCGTCGGGGGGCGCAGGCTATGGCTACACCTTC. Its translation: CASSLASGGAGYGYTF.

This clone occurred once. The chain carries TRBV6-5 and TRBJ2-7, with D possibly being TRBD1 (6 bases). V dropped 6 bases and J dropped 4 bases, with 13 bases sitting between them. The CDR3 consists of 13 residues. Germline V CDR1 and CDR2: MNHEY, SVGAGI. This CDR3 is CASRKGQLYEQYF. For the CDR3, the DNA is TGTGCCAGCAGAAAGGGACAACTTTACGAGCAGTACTTC.

The chain recombines TRBV5-1 with TRBJ2-1; 9 bases map to TRBD2. The CDR3 contains 15 residues. Germline CDR1 SGHRS, CDR2 YFSETQ. With V trimmed by 4 bases and J by 6 bases, 8 bases remained unmatched. In DNA form, the CDR3 reads TGCGCCAGCAGCCCCGTGGCGGGGGGGGCCAATGAGCAGTTCTTC. Translated: CASSPVAGGANEQFF.

V gene TRBV5-8 combines with J gene TRBJ1-5, with TRBD1 identical over 7 bases. Germline values: CDR1 SGHTS, CDR2 YDEGEE. V lost 4 bases and J lost 1; bases outside the gene matches: 5. The CDR3 length is 15 residues. The CDR3 DNA follows: TGTGCCAGCAGCGGCGGACAGGTCAGCAATCAGCCCCAGCATTTT. Protein sequence: CASSGGQVSNQPQHF.

The gene calls are TRBV5-4 and TRBJ2-7; the D gene is possibly TRBD2 (7 bases). This CDR3 region has 13 residues. The germline V gene has CDR1 SGHNT and CDR2 YYREEE (reference sequence). The V gene lost 4 bases and the J gene lost 6 bases, with 14 bases spanning the gap. CDR3: CASSTRGAGEQYF. The DNA for the CDR3 is TGTGCCAGCAGCACCCGGGGGGCGGGCGAGCAGTACTTC.

The rearrangement links TRBV28 to TRBJ1-1, with 10 nucleotides matching TRBD1. Germline V gene data show CDR1 as MDHEN and CDR2 as SYDVKM. Losses at the gene ends were 7 bases for V and 4 bases for J; bases not matched to a gene: 9. CDR3 size: 15 residues. The CDR3 loop reads CASIPRGQGSTEAFF. The CDR3 nucleotides read TGTGCCAGCATCCCCCGGGGACAGGGGAGCACTGAAGCTTTCTTT.

In its sample, this clone was seen a few times. This rearrangement joins TRBV5-1 to TRBJ2-1; no reliable D call. CDR1 and CDR2 (germline): SGHRS, YFSETQ. This CDR3 comprises 14 residues. V lost 0 bases and J 4 bases, leaving 8 bases between the germline ends. The CDR3 reads CASSLAQEYNEQFF. The DNA for the CDR3 is TGCGCCAGCAGCTTGGCGCAGGAATACAATGAGCAGTTCTTC.

The rearrangement uses TRBV7-2 and TRBJ2-1; tentative D call: TRBD2 (5 bases). Germline V gene data show CDR1 as SGHTA and CDR2 as FQGNSA. Trimming cost V 3 bases and J 4 bases, with 13 bases left between them. This CDR3 contains 15 residues. CDR3 sequence reads: CASSFEGIPYNEQFF. The DNA for the CDR3 is TGTGCCAGCAGCTTTGAGGGTATCCCATACAATGAGCAGTTCTTC.

The chain has TRBV5-1 and TRBJ2-7; D is unclear. Germline V CDR1 and CDR2: SGHRS, YFSETQ. V was pared by 4 bases and J by 0 bases, with 11 bases between. The CDR3 has 14 amino acids. As DNA, the CDR3 is TGCGCCAGCAGCGTTACGGGTAGCTCCTACGAGCAGTACTTC. Its protein is CASSVTGSSYEQYF.

This clone was counted a few times. The chain employs TRBV7-3 and TRBJ1-2; 8 bases are shared with TRBD1. This CDR3 has 13 amino acids. The V segment lost 5 bases and the J segment 5 bases; nucleotides outside the gene matches: 4. Germline CDR1 and CDR2: SGHTA and FQGTGA. The CDR3 is CASSLGQGYGYTF. The CDR3 nucleotides read TGTGCCAGCAGCCTCGGACAGGGTTATGGCTACACCTTC.

The chain recombines TRBV7-2 with TRBJ1-5; tentative D call: TRBD1 (6 bases). This CDR3 spans 15 amino acids. Germline CDR1 is SGHTA and CDR2 is FQGNSA. Trimming pared 2 bases from V and 0 bases from J, leaving 8 bases between. The CDR3 sequence is CASSLRGISNQPQHF. The CDR3, as DNA: TGTGCCAGCAGCTTAAGGGGGATTAGCAATCAGCCCCAGCATTTT.

This sequence joins TRBV5-1 and TRBJ2-1; 10 nucleotides line up with TRBD2. CDR3 length: 15 amino acids. Germline V gene sequence: CDR1 SGHRS, CDR2 YFSETQ. V gave up 7 bases and J gave up 6 bases; unmatched junction bases: 10. CDR3 sequence reads: CASCLSGGAVNEQFF. CDR3 DNA sequence: TGCGCCAGCTGCCTCAGCGGGGGGGCCGTCAATGAGCAGTTCTTC.

Details on this clone: This same CDR3 is encoded by further DNA sequences in the sample. J is TRBJ2-7 and V is TRBV10-2; D remains unclear. Germline CDR1 WSHSY, CDR2 SAAADI. The CDR3 runs 13 residues. Between the trimmed V and J ends, which lost 3 bases and 4 bases, there was a span of 10 bases. The CDR3 region is CASSDGLTYEQYF. CDR3 coding DNA: TGCGCCAGCAGTGATGGGTTGACATACGAGCAGTACTTC.

CDR3 region: CASASVADPNYGYTF. In DNA, the CDR3 is TGTGCCAGCGCTAGCGTGGCAGACCCTAACTATGGCTACACCTTC. The chain recombines TRBV5-4 with TRBJ1-2, with D unresolved. The CDR3 covers 15 residues. The germline CDR1 and CDR2 sequences are SGHNT and YYREEE (reference sequence). The germline V and J ends were trimmed by 7 bases and 0 bases, with 16 bases remaining between them. Supplemented by reference TRBV5-4 and TRBJ1-2, the full variable domain reads ETGVTQSPTHLIKTRGQQVTLRCSSQSGHNTVSWYQQALGQGPQFIFQYYREEENGRGNFPPRFSGLQFPNYSSELNVNALELDDSALYLCASASVADPNYGYTFGSGTRLTVV.